These T cell receptor beta chains were read from a single sample in a study of neoadjuvant nivolumab and ipilimumab in lung cancer. The repertoire was sequenced with immunoSEQ multiplex PCR; TCRdb's copy has only in-frame clones and lacks some. The sample carries about 28,000 clones, 70% to 80% recorded once. Source: tumor tissue, taken after neoadjuvant nivolumab, alone or with ipilimumab, at or shortly before surgery. The receptors here all came from an adult with non-small cell lung cancer. Each CDR3 is given with its conserved first and last residue. D genes are given only for firm matches. Clone sizes are given selectively: once, few, many, or a class where the clone is expanded.

V,J,length,D,size,CDR3
TRBV9,TRBJ2-3,15,NA,NA,CASSPQQGSTDTQYF
TRBV11-2,TRBJ2-2,15,NA,few,CASSLGRGGTGELFF
TRBV19,TRBJ1-2,16,TRBD1,NA,CASSTGTGWANYGYTF
TRBV5-4,TRBJ2-5,13,NA,NA,CASSPGTGETQYF
TRBV5-4,TRBJ1-2,11,NA,NA,CASSPGRGFTF
TRBV30,TRBJ1-3,15,NA,once,CAWARRGLSGNTIYF
TRBV20-1,TRBJ1-2,11,NA,once,CSAFLRGGYTF
TRBV5-1,TRBJ1-2,14,TRBD1,NA,CASSNTGVHYGYTF
TRBV11-2,TRBJ2-3,15,NA,NA,CASSLGRAVTDTQYF
TRBV7-6,TRBJ1-1,14,TRBD1,NA,CASSLEGAGTEAFF
TRBV5-6,TRBJ1-2,15,NA,few,CASSLPPTDLYGYTF
TRBV27,TRBJ1-2,13,TRBD1,NA,CASSFLQGYGYTF
TRBV29-1,TRBJ2-2,13,TRBD1,NA,CSVPDRATGELFF
TRBV5-1,TRBJ2-5,15,NA,NA,CASNIGGGWQETQYF
TRBV12-5,TRBJ1-1,13,NA,NA,CASGLQLNTEAFF
TRBV2,TRBJ1-2,14,NA,NA,CASSEGQVNYGYTF
TRBV9,TRBJ2-3,16,NA,NA,CASSAAPGQGSNTQYF
TRBV30,TRBJ1-2,14,NA,NA,CAWSPPGFGYGYTF
TRBV7-9,TRBJ1-3,16,TRBD1,few,CASSLTYRGEGNTIYF
TRBV14,TRBJ1-4,14,NA,NA,CASSLATAPEKLFF
TRBV11-2,TRBJ2-1,15,NA,NA,CASSLGTPALDEQFF
TRBV6-5,TRBJ1-4,13,TRBD1,NA,CASSYSTGGKLFF
TRBV29-1,TRBJ2-3,15,TRBD1,NA,CSVMGQGSSTDTQYF
TRBV5-4,TRBJ2-5,12,NA,few,CASSLEGRAQYF
TRBV20-1,TRBJ1-2,11,NA,NA,CSATDRGDQTF
TRBV14,TRBJ2-7,14,NA,few,CASSQDLTSYEQYF
TRBV9,TRBJ1-2,14,NA,few,CASSAGRGNYGYTF
TRBV7-8,TRBJ2-7,15,NA,NA,CASSLAPGADNEQYF
TRBV6-5,TRBJ2-7,15,TRBD1,NA,CASSRGAGGIYEQYF
TRBV9,TRBJ2-3,15,NA,NA,CASSVSHEGTDTQYF
TRBV29-1,TRBJ2-1,11,NA,NA,CSVEEGWKQFF
TRBV6-6,TRBJ1-2,12,NA,NA,CASLSPNYGYTF
TRBV7-2,TRBJ2-7,14,NA,few,CASSLVPGAYEQYF
TRBV2,TRBJ2-7,13,NA,NA,CASSGVASYEQYF
TRBV7-3,TRBJ2-2,12,NA,NA,CASSSGAGELFF
TRBV9,TRBJ2-1,16,NA,few,CASSGGGAGRWREQFF
TRBV28,TRBJ2-1,14,TRBD2,NA,CASVASGGDNEQFF
TRBV7-9,TRBJ1-2,13,TRBD1,NA,CASSVGQGHGYTF